This passage covers 22 T cell receptor beta chains from one sample sequenced in a study of T cell changes during pregnancy in multiple sclerosis (dated by TCRdb to about 2019). Library preparation employed the immunoSEQ multiplex PCR assay. The clones in this table, taken by TCRdb from immuneACCESS, are in-frame only. Not every clone is retained; where verified, under half of the shortfall comes from an unresolved V gene, and the cause of the rest is unknown. Here the sample has roughly 35,000 clones; around 93% occur a single time. The ten most abundant clones make up more than 0.4% of the sample. The starting material was CD4+ T cells from peripheral blood mononuclear cells, obtained in the third trimester of pregnancy. The receptors were gathered from a female donor in good health, enrolled as a control in a pregnancy study.

A single count supports this clone. The chain has TRBV14 and TRBJ2-5, with D uncertain. The CDR3 totals 13 residues. The germline V gene encodes CDR1 SGHDN and CDR2 FVKESK. V was cut by 0 bases and J by 5 bases, with 7 bases left in between. The CDR3 loop reads CASSQDLFETQYF. The CDR3 nucleotides read TGTGCCAGCAGCCAAGACCTCTTTGAGACCCAGTACTTC.

V is TRBV7-6 and J is TRBJ2-5; D is ambiguous. The CDR3 is made up of 15 amino acids. Germline V gene lookup returns CDR1 SGHVS and CDR2 FNYEAQ. V shed 3 bases and J shed 2 bases, with 13 bases lying between them. CDR3 nucleotides: TGTGCCAGCAGCTTCGGTCCAGACTTTCAAGAGACCCAGTACTTC. This encodes CASSFGPDFQETQYF.

The J gene is TRBJ1-6, the V gene TRBV19, with 9 bases lining up with TRBD1. Germline lookup yields CDR1 LNHDA and CDR2 SQIVND (reference sequence). The V segment lost 4 bases and the J segment 7 bases; nucleotides outside the gene matches: 5. The CDR3 length is 15 residues. CDR3 protein: CASSKSGQGNSPLHF. The CDR3 coding sequence is TGTGCCAGTAGTAAGTCCGGACAGGGGAATTCACCCCTCCACTTT. The complete variable domain, with remaining parts taken from reference TRBV19 and TRBJ1-6, reads DGGITQSPKYLFRKEGQNVTLSCEQNLNHDAMYWYRQDPGQGLRLIYYSQIVNDFQKGDIAEGYSVSREKKESFPLTVTSAQKNPTAFYLCASSKSGQGNSPLHFGNGTRLTVT.

This chain connects TRBV6-5 to TRBJ1-2; 9 nucleotides line up with TRBD1. This CDR3 is 14 amino acids long. The ends lost 6 bases at V and 4 bases at J; junction bases unmatched: 6. Germline V gene sequence: CDR1 MNHEY, CDR2 SVGAGI. The CDR3 DNA reads TGTGCCAGCAGCGGGGACAGGGTAGGCTATGGCTACACCTTC. The encoded protein is CASSGDRVGYGYTF.

CDR3 sequence: CASSDPGRGTYSGYTF. CDR3 bases: TGTGCCAGCAGTGACCCGGGACGGGGGACTTATAGCGGCTACACCTTC. J is TRBJ1-2 and V is TRBV25-1; tentative D call: TRBD1 (5 bases). The V gene lost 3 bases and the J gene lost 8 bases, with 22 bases spanning the gap. The germline CDR1 and CDR2 sequences are MGHDK and SYGVNS. The length of the CDR3 is 16 residues.

V gene TRBV10-3 combines with J gene TRBJ1-5, with TRBD1 as a possible D gene (5 bases). The germline V gene has CDR1 ENHRY and CDR2 SYGVKD. V lost 10 bases and J lost 0, with 7 bases in between. CDR3 length equals 12 residues. DNA for the CDR3: TGTGCCACCAGGGCTAGCAATCAGCCCCAGCATTTT. This sequence encodes CATRASNQPQHF.

The chain combines TRBV7-2 with TRBJ2-1; D is uncertain. V dropped 2 bases and J dropped 9 bases, with 8 bases sitting between them. Germline V gene lookup returns CDR1 SGHTA and CDR2 FQGNSA. This CDR3 spans 12 amino acids. CDR3 DNA: TGTGCCAGCAGCTTATACTCATCTGAGCAGTTCTTC. This translates into CASSLYSSEQFF.

This clone came up once. This chain joins TRBV19 and TRBJ2-6, with D unresolved. The CDR3 length is 15 residues. Trimming pared 4 bases from V and 0 bases from J, leaving 7 bases between. CDR1 and CDR2 (germline): LNHDA, SQIVND (reference sequence). The DNA for the CDR3 is TGTGCCAGTAGTAGTTTCGGCTCTGGGGCCAACGTCCTGACTTTC. Its translation: CASSSFGSGANVLTF.

A single count supports this clone. The V call is TRBV9, the J call TRBJ1-6; the D gene is possibly TRBD1 (5 bases). Germline V gene lookup returns CDR1 SGDLS and CDR2 YYNGEE. There are 15 residues in the CDR3. V dropped 6 bases and J dropped 9 bases, with 19 bases sitting between them. CDR3 DNA: TGTGCCAGCACGGATTCCGCAGGGTTCGGTTCACCCCTCCACTTT. It yields the protein CASTDSAGFGSPLHF.

The chain carries TRBV5-1 and TRBJ1-6; no reliable D call. This CDR3 spans 12 amino acids. Trimming took 8 bases from V and 9 from J, leaving 12 bases between them. Germline values: CDR1 SGHRS, CDR2 YFSETQ. Here the CDR3 reads CASRTGGSPLHF. The DNA of the CDR3 is TGCGCCAGTCGTACTGGAGGTTCACCCCTCCACTTT.

The rearrangement links TRBV7-2 to TRBJ1-1; D possibly corresponds to TRBD1 (5 bases). The length of the CDR3 is 14 residues. The germline V gene has CDR1 SGHTA and CDR2 FQGNSA. V was clipped by 4 bases and J by 0 bases, with 9 bases between them. CDR3 nucleotides: TGTGCCAGCAGCTCCTCAGGGTTGAACACTGAAGCTTTCTTT. The encoded protein is CASSSSGLNTEAFF.

The chain carries TRBV5-6 and TRBJ1-5; TRBD1 aligns across 8 bases. The junction had 9 bases not matched to a gene; V was cut back by 1 base and J by 3 bases. CDR1 SGHDT and CDR2 YYEEEE come from the germline V gene. The CDR3 is made up of 17 amino acids. CDR3 sequence reads: CASSLSHAQGDNQPQHF. CDR3 coding DNA: TGTGCCAGCAGCTTGTCTCACGCACAGGGGGACAATCAGCCCCAGCATTTT.

The chain couples TRBV15 to TRBJ2-5, with 7 positions matching TRBD1. Per the germline V gene, CDR1 is LNHNV and CDR2 is YYDKDF (reference sequence). The CDR3 covers 13 residues. With 6 bases clipped from V and 2 bases from J, the junction kept 3 bases outside the gene matches. Written as DNA, the CDR3 is TGTGCCACCAGTATACAGGGGCAAGAGACCCAGTACTTC. It is translated as CATSIQGQETQYF.

The chain recombines TRBV2 with TRBJ1-2; maybe TRBD1 (6 bases). The V and J ends lost 6 bases and 4 bases respectively, with 15 bases between them. This CDR3 contains 14 residues. Germline assignment: CDR1 SNHLY and CDR2 FYNNEI. The CDR3 coding sequence is TGTGCCAGCAGCGGACAGCCTGAGGGCTATGGCTACACCTTC. It yields the protein CASSGQPEGYGYTF.

The chain joins TRBV6-6 to TRBJ1-5; D possibly corresponds to TRBD1 (5 bases). Germline CDR1 is MNHNY and CDR2 is SVGAGI (reference sequence). CDR3 size: 14 residues. V shed 8 bases and J shed 6 bases, with 17 bases lying between them. The CDR3: CASSRGGDGQPQHF. As DNA, the CDR3 is TGTGCCAGCTCCCGCGGGGGGGACGGTCAGCCCCAGCATTTT.

V and J are TRBV18 and TRBJ1-4; a weak D match, TRBD1 (5 bases). Between the trimmed V and J ends, which lost 3 bases and 1 base, there was a span of 6 bases. Germline-derived CDR1 and CDR2 are KGHSH and LQKENI. The CDR3 is 14 amino acids. In DNA, the CDR3 is TGTGCCAGCTCACCCGACAGAACTAATGAAAAACTGTTTTTT. This gives the protein CASSPDRTNEKLFF.

V and J are TRBV5-6 and TRBJ1-1; TRBD1 might be the D (6 bases). V was shortened by 0 bases and J by 5 bases, with 8 bases between the two germline ends. CDR3 length equals 13 residues. The germline gives CDR1 SGHDT, CDR2 YYEEEE. CDR3 sequence: CASSLDRVTEAFF. In nucleotides, the CDR3 is TGTGCCAGCAGCTTGGACAGGGTTACTGAAGCTTTCTTT. Using reference TRBV5-6 and TRBJ1-1 for the parts outside the CDR3, the full variable domain is DAGVTQSPTHLIKTRGQQVTLRCSPKSGHDTVSWYQQALGQGPQFIFQYYEEEERQRGNFPDRFSGHQFPNYSSELNVNALLLGDSALYLCASSLDRVTEAFFGQGTRLTVV.

The genes are TRBV28 and TRBJ2-2, with D possibly matching TRBD1 (6 bases). Between the trimmed V and J ends, which lost 4 bases and 4 bases, there was a span of 16 bases. CDR3 size: 16 residues. Germline CDR1 and CDR2: MDHEN and SYDVKM. Written as DNA, the CDR3 is TGTGCCAGCAGTTCGGACAGTAAGGGGTCCACCGGGGAGCTGTTTTTT. This codes for CASSSDSKGSTGELFF.

This clone was observed a single time. The V and J genes are TRBV7-9 and TRBJ2-3; D may be TRBD1 (5 bases). Germline V gives CDR1 SEHNR, CDR2 FQNEAQ (reference sequence). Trimming pared 1 base from V and 2 bases from J, leaving 10 bases between. The CDR3 has 15 residues. This chain's CDR3 is CASSLVTGYTDTQYF. The DNA of the CDR3 is TGTGCCAGCAGCTTAGTAACAGGATACACAGATACGCAGTATTTT.

The V and J genes are TRBV7-2 and TRBJ1-1; D gene ambiguous. V lost 6 bases to trimming and J lost 1 base, with 9 bases between them. Germline V gene sequence: CDR1 SGHTA, CDR2 FQGNSA. This CDR3 comprises 13 residues. This chain's CDR3 is CASSSQSNTEAFF. The CDR3 DNA reads TGTGCCAGCAGTTCACAATCGAACACTGAAGCTTTCTTT.

This chain uses TRBV4-2 with TRBJ2-2; D is uncertain. V lost 1 base and J 5 bases, leaving 11 bases between the germline ends. This CDR3 contains 15 residues. Germline V gene sequence: CDR1 LGHNA, CDR2 YNFKEQ. CDR3: CASSQGVAETGELFF. CDR3 DNA: TGTGCCAGCAGCCAAGGGGTGGCGGAAACCGGGGAGCTGTTTTTT.

The chain carries TRBV4-3 and TRBJ2-6; 9 nucleotides line up with TRBD1. Losses at the gene ends were 2 bases for V and 0 bases for J; bases not matched to a gene: 11. The length of the CDR3 is 20 residues. The germline V gene has CDR1 LGHNA and CDR2 YSLEER. CDR3 amino acids: CASSQYGQGIFDSGANVLTF. The DNA for the CDR3 is TGCGCCAGCAGCCAATATGGACAGGGGATCTTTGACTCTGGGGCCAACGTCCTGACTTTC.